The 6 T cell receptor beta chains presented below share a single source sample, sequenced in a study of blood T cell repertoires in COVID-19. Only in-frame clones appear in the TCRdb table, and some are missing; sequencing was by immunoSEQ multiplex PCR. The sample holds just under 150,000 clones, roughly 81% seen once. The sample comprised peripheral blood. These TCRs come from a human donor with acute or convalescent COVID-19. The donor label of this sample is uncertain.

The chain couples TRBV18 to TRBJ2-7; 7 bases align to TRBD2. This CDR3 spans 16 amino acids. The germline CDR1 and CDR2 sequences are KGHSH and LQKENI. Trimming cost V 3 bases and J 0 bases; bases outside gene matches: 8. The CDR3 here is CASSPLGGGLSYEQYF. The CDR3 DNA sequence: TGTGCCAGCTCACCCCTGGGGGGGGGTCTCTCCTACGAGCAGTACTTC.

The rearrangement joins TRBV11-2 to TRBJ1-2; 7 nucleotides line up with TRBD1. Germline values: CDR1 SGHAT, CDR2 FQNNGV. CDR3 length: 15 amino acids. The ends lost 4 bases at V and 3 bases at J; junction bases unmatched: 8. CDR3 protein: CASSSGTADYYGYTF. CDR3 sequence (DNA): TGTGCCAGCAGCTCCGGGACAGCAGATTACTATGGCTACACCTTC.

This clone was picked up a small number of times. The V gene is TRBV30, the J gene TRBJ1-1; TRBD1 might be the D (6 bases). V lost 2 bases and J lost 6, with 13 bases in between. This CDR3 comprises 13 residues. The germline V gene has CDR1 GTSNPN and CDR2 SVGIG (reference sequence). The CDR3 protein is CAWSSGVLAEAFF. CDR3 nucleotide sequence: TGTGCCTGGAGTTCAGGGGTTTTAGCTGAAGCTTTCTTT.

The chain links TRBV18 to TRBJ1-1, with D hard to call. The germline gives CDR1 KGHSH, CDR2 LQKENI. CDR3 length: 15 residues. V gave up 4 bases and J gave up 1 base, with 13 bases separating them. CDR3 nucleotide sequence: TGTGCCAGCTCACAGTTTGAGGAGGAGAACACTGAAGCTTTCTTT. This sequence encodes CASSQFEEENTEAFF. The whole variable domain, filled in from reference TRBV18 and TRBJ1-1, reads NAGVMQNPRHLVRRRGQEARLRCSPMKGHSHVYWYRQLPEEGLKFMVYLQKENIIDESGMPKERFSAEFPKEGPSILRIQQVVRGDSAAYFCASSQFEEENTEAFFGQGTRLTVV.

The rearrangement uses TRBV4-3 and TRBJ1-1, with no clear D. The CDR3 has 14 amino acids. Germline-derived CDR1 and CDR2 are LGHNA and YSLEER. The germline V and J ends were trimmed by 0 bases and 5 bases, with 10 bases remaining between them. Written as DNA, the CDR3 is TGCGCCAGCAGCCAAGATACCGGGGTAACTGAAGCTTTCTTT. The encoded protein is CASSQDTGVTEAFF.

The chain is built from TRBV5-8 and TRBJ1-2; 7 bases line up with TRBD1. Per the germline V gene, CDR1 is SGHTS and CDR2 is YDEGEE. The CDR3 sequence is 15 residues long. The V gene end was trimmed by 4 bases and the J gene end by 2 bases; junction bases not matched to a gene: 8. The CDR3 nucleotides are TGTGCCAGCAGCACGGTACAGGGGACGAACTATGGCTACACCTTC. Translating gives CASSTVQGTNYGYTF.